This T cell receptor beta chain was identified in a study of sequential checkpoint blockade in melanoma. About the study: Randomization was 1:1 between first-line nivolumab→ipilimumab and ipilimumab→nivolumab. Each arm's sequence ended with maintenance nivolumab.

The CDR3 loop spans 17 amino acids. The V segment lost 1 base and the J segment 6 bases; nucleotides outside the gene matches: 14. From germline, CDR1 is SGHNT and CDR2 YYREEE (reference sequence). Using immunoSEQ multiplex PCR, the repertoire was profiled, and TCRdb retains in-frame clones only, with some absent. Of fewer than 35,000 clones listed, roughly 80% are singletons. Treatment described: randomized to nivolumab then ipilimumab (arm A) or the reverse (arm B). No patient had prior DNA-damaging chemotherapy. From thawed PBMCs, live CD3+CD8+ cells negative for CD19 and CD56 were sorted. The clonotype originates from a human donor with melanoma. The V call is TRBV5-4, the J call TRBJ2-5; 8 bases line up with TRBD2. This specimen was CD8+ T cells sorted from blood (inferred from file names), taken from a patient given nivolumab and ipilimumab in sequence. The DNA for the CDR3 is TGTGCCAGCAGCTTGTTCATCTCGGGGGGGCACAAGAAGACCCAGTACTTC. Amino acids: CASSLFISGGHKKTQYF. Filled out from reference TRBV5-4 and TRBJ2-5, the complete variable domain reads ETGVTQSPTHLIKTRGQQVTLRCSSQSGHNTVSWYQQALGQGPQFIFQYYREEENGRGNFPPRFSGLQFPNYSSELNVNALELDDSALYLCASSLFISGGHKKTQYFGPGTRLLVL.